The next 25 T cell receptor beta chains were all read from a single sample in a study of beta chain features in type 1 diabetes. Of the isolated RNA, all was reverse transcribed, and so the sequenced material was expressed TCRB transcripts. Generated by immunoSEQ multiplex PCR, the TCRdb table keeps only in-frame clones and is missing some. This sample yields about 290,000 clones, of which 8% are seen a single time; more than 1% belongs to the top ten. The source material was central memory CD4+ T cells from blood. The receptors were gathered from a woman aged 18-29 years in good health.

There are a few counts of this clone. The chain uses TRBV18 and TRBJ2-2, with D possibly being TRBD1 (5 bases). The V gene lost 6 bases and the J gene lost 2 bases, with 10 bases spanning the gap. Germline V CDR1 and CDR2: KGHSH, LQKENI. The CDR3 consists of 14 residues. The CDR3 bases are TGTGCCAGCTCGCAGGGATTAAACACCGGGGAGCTGTTTTTT. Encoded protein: CASSQGLNTGELFF.

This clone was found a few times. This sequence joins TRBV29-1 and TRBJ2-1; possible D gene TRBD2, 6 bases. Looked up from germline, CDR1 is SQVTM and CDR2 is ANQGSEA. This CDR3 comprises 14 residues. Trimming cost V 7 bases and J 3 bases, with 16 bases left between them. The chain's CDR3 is CSAAGPPFYNEQFF. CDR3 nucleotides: TGCAGCGCTGCGGGACCCCCTTTCTACAATGAGCAGTTCTTC.

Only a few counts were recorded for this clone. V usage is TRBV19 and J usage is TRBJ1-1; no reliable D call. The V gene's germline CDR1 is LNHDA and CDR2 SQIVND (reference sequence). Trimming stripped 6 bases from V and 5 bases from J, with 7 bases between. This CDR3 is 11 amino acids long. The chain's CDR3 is CASRIRTEAFF. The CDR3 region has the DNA TGTGCCAGTAGGATTCGGACTGAAGCTTTCTTT.

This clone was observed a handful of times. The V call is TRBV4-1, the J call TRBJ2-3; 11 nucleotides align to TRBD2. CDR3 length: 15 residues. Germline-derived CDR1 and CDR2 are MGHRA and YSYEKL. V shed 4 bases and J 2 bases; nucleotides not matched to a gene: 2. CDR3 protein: CASSRSGGDTDTQYF. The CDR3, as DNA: TGCGCCAGCAGCCGTAGCGGGGGGGACACAGATACGCAGTATTTT.

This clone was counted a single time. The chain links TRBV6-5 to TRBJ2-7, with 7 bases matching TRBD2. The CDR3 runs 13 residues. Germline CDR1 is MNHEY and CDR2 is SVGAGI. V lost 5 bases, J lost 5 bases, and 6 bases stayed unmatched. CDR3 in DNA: TGTGCCAGCAGTGGTTGGGGGGGTGACGAGCAGTACTTC. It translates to CASSGWGGDEQYF.

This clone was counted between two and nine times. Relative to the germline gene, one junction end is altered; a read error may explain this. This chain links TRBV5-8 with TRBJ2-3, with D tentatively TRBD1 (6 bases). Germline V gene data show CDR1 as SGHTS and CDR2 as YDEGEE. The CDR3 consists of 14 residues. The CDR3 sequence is CASRLDSSTDTQYF. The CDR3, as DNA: TGTGCCAGCAGGTTGGACAGTAGCACAGATACGCAGTATTTT.

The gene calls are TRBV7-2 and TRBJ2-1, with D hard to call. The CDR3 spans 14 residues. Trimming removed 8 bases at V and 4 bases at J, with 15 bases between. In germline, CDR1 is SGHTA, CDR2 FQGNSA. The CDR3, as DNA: TGTGCCAGCCGAAAGGACGTTATATACAATGAGCAGTTCTTC. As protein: CASRKDVIYNEQFF.

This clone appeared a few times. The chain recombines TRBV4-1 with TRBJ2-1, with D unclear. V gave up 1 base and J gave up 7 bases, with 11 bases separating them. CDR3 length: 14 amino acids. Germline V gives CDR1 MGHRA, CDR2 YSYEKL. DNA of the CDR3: TGCGCCAGCAGCCAAGCCAAATCGATGAATGAGCAGTTCTTC. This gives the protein CASSQAKSMNEQFF.

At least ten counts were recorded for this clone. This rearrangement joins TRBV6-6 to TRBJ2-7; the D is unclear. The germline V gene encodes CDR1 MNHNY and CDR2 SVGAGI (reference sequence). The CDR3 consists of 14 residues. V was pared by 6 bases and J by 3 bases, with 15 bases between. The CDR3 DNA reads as TGTGCCAGCAGCCGAGGAGCCAAGATCTACGAGCAGTACTTC. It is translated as CASSRGAKIYEQYF.

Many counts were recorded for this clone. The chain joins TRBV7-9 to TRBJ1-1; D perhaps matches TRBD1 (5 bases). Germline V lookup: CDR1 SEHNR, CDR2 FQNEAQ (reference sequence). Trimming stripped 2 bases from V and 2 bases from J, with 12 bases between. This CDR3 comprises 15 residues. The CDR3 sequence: CASSLRDGRNTEAFF. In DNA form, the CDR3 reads TGTGCCAGCAGCTTAAGGGACGGAAGAAACACTGAAGCTTTCTTT.

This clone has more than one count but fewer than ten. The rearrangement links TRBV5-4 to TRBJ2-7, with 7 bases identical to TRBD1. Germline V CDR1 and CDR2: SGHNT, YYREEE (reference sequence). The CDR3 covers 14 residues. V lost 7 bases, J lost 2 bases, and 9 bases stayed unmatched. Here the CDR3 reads CASAQQGLPYEQYF. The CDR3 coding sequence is TGTGCCAGCGCCCAACAGGGGTTACCCTACGAGCAGTACTTC. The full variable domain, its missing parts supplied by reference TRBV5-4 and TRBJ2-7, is ETGVTQSPTHLIKTRGQQVTLRCSSQSGHNTVSWYQQALGQGPQFIFQYYREEENGRGNFPPRFSGLQFPNYSSELNVNALELDDSALYLCASAQQGLPYEQYFGPGTRLTVT.

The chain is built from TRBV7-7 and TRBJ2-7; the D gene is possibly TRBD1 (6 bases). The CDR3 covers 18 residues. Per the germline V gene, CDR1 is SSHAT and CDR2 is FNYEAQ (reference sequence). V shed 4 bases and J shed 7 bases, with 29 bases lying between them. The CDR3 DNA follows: TGTGCCAGCAGCTCAGGGAGACCAGACAGGACCTCTACATGGGAGCAGTACGTC. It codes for CASSSGRPDRTSTWEQYV.

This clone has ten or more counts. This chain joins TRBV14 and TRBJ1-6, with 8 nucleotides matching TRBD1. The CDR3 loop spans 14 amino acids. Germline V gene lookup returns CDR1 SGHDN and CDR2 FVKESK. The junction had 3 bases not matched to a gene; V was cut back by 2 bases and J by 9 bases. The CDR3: CASSQLTGVSPLHF. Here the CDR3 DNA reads TGTGCCAGCAGCCAATTGACAGGGGTTTCACCCCTCCACTTT.

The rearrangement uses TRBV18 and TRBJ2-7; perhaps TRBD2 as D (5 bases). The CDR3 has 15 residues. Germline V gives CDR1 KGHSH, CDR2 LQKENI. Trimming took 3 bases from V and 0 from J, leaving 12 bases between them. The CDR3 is CASSPEGSTSYEQYF. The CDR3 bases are TGTGCCAGCTCACCTGAGGGCAGTACCTCCTACGAGCAGTACTTC.

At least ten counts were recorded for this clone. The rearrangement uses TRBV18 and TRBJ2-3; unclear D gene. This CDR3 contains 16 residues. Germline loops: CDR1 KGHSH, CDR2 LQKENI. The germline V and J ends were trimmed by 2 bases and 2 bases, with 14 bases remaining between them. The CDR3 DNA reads TGTGCCAGCTCACCATCGTCGACCAGACCCACAGATACGCAGTATTTT. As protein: CASSPSSTRPTDTQYF.

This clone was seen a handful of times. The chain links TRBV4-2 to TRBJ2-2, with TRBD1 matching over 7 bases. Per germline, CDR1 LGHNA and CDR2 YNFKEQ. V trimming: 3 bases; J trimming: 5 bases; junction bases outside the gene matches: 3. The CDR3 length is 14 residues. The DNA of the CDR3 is TGTGCCAGCAGCCAGGGACAGCCGACCGGGGAGCTGTTTTTT. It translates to CASSQGQPTGELFF.

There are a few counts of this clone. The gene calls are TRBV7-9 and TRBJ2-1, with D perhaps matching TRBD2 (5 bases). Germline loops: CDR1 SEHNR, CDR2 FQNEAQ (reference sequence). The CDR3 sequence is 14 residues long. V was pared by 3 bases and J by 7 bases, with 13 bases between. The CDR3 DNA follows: TGTGCCAGCAGCTTCCACGGGGAGAATAATGAGCAGTTCTTC. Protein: CASSFHGENNEQFF.

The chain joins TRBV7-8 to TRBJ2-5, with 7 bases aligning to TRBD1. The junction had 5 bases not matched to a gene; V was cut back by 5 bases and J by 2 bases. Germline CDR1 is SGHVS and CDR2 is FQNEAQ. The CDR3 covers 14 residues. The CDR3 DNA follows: TGTGCCAGCAGCGCAGGGGGTCAACAAGAGACCCAGTACTTC. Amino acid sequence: CASSAGGQQETQYF.

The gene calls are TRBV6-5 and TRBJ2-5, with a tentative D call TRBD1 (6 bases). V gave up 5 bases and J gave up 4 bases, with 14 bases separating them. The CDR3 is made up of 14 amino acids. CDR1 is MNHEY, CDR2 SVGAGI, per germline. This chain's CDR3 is CASSPDRLGETQYF. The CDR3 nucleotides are TGTGCCAGCAGTCCCGACAGGCTGGGAGAGACCCAGTACTTC.

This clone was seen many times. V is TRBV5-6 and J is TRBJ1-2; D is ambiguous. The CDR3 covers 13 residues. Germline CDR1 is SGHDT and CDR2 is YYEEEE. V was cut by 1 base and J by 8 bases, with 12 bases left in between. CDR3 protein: CASSLWQGEGYTF. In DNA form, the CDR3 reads TGTGCCAGCAGCTTGTGGCAAGGCGAGGGCTACACCTTC. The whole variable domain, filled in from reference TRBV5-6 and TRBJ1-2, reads DAGVTQSPTHLIKTRGQQVTLRCSPKSGHDTVSWYQQALGQGPQFIFQYYEEEERQRGNFPDRFSGHQFPNYSSELNVNALLLGDSALYLCASSLWQGEGYTFGSGTRLTVV.

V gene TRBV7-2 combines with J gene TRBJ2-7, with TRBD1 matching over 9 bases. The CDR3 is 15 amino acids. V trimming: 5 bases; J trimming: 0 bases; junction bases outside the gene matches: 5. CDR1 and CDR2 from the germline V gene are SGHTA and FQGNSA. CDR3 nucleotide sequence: TGTGCCAGCAGCCGCGTGGGACAGGGCTCCTACGAGCAGTACTTC. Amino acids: CASSRVGQGSYEQYF.

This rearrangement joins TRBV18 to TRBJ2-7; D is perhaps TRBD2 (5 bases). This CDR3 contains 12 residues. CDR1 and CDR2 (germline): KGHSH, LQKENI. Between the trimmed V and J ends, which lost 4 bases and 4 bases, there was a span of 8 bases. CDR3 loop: CASSLGEYEQYF. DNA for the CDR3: TGTGCCAGCTCACTCGGGGAGTACGAGCAGTACTTC. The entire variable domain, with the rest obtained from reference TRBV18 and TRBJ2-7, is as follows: NAGVMQNPRHLVRRRGQEARLRCSPMKGHSHVYWYRQLPEEGLKFMVYLQKENIIDESGMPKERFSAEFPKEGPSILRIQQVVRGDSAAYFCASSLGEYEQYFGPGTRLTVT.

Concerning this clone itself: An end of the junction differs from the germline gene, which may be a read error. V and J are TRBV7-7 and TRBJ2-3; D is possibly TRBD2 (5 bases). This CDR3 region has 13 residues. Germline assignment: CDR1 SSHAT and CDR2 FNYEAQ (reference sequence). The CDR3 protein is CASSSAERVTQYF. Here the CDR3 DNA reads TGTGCTAGCAGCTCCGCGGAGAGGGTTACGCAGTATTTT. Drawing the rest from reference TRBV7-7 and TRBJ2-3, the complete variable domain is GAGVSQSPRYKVTKRGQDVTLRCDPISSHATLYWYQQALGQGPEFLTYFNYEAQPDKSGLPSDRFSAERPEGSISTLTIQRTEQRDSAMYRCASSSAERVTQYFGPGTRLTVL.

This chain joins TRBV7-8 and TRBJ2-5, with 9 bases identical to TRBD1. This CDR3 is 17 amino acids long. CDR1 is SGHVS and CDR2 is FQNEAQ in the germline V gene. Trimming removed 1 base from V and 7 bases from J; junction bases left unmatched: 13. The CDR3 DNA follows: TGTGCCAGCAGCTTAGTCCCCCGGACGGTGGGACAGGGGACCCAGTACTTC. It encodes CASSLVPRTVGQGTQYF.

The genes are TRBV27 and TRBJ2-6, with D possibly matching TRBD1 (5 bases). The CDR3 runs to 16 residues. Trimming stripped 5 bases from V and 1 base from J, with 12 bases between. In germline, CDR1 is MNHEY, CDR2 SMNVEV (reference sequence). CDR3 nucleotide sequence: TGTGCCAGCAGTACCTTACGACAGTCTGGGGCCAACGTCCTGACTTTC. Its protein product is CASSTLRQSGANVLTF.